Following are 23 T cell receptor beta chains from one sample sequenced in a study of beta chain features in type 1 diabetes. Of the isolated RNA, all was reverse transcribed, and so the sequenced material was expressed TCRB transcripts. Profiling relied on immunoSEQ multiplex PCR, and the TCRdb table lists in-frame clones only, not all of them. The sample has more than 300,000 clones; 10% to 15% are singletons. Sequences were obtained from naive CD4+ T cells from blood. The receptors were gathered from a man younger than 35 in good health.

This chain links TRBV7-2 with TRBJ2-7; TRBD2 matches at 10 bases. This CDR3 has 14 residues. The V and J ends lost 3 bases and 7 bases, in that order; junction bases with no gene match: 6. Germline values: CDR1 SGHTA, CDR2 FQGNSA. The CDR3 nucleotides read TGTGCCAGCAGCTTTCCTAGCGGGAGAGGGGAGCAGTACTTC. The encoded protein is CASSFPSGRGEQYF. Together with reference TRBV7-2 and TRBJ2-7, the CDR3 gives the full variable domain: GAGVSQSPSNKVTEKGKDVELRCDPISGHTALYWYRQSLGQGLEFLIYFQGNSAPDKSGLPSDRFSAERTGGSVSTLTIQRTQQEDSAVYLCASSFPSGRGEQYFGPGTRLTVT.

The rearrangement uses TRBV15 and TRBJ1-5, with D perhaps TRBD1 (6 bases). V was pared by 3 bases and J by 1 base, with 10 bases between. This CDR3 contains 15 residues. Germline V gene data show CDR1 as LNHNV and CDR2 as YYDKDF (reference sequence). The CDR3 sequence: CATSRRGGSNQPQHF. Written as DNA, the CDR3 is TGTGCCACCAGCAGGAGGGGGGGGAGCAATCAGCCCCAGCATTTT.

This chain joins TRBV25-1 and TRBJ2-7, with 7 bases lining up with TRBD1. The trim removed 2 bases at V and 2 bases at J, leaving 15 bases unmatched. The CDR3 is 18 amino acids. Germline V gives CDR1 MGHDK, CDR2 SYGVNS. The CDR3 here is CASSEQGVGPLPAYEQYF. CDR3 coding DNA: TGTGCCAGCAGTGAACAGGGGGTCGGCCCCCTCCCCGCCTACGAGCAGTACTTC.

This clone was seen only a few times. The CDR3 region has the DNA TGTGCCAGCAGCCAAGATATATTGAGAGAGACCCAGTACTTC. Its translation is CASSQDILRETQYF. V usage is TRBV14 and J usage is TRBJ2-5; D is ambiguous. CDR3 size: 14 residues. V lost 0 bases to trimming and J lost 4 bases, with 9 bases between them. Looked up from germline, CDR1 is SGHDN and CDR2 is FVKESK.

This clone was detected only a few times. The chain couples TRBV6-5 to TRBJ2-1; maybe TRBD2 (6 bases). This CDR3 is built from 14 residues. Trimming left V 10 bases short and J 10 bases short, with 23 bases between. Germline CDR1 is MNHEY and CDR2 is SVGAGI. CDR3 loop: CATGLDYLLREQFF. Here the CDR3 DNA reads TGTGCCACGGGACTGGACTATCTTTTGAGGGAGCAGTTCTTC.

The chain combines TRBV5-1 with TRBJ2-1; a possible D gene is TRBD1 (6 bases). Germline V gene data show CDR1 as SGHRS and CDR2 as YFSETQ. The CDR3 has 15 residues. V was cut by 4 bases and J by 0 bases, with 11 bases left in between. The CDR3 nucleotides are TGCGCCAGCAGCCAAACAGGGAGCTCCTACAATGAGCAGTTCTTC. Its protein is CASSQTGSSYNEQFF.

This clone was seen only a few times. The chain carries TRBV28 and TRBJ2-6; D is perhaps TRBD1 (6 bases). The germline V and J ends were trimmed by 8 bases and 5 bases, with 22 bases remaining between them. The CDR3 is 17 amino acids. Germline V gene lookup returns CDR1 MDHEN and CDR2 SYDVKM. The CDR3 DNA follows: TGTGCCAGCGGGTCCCGGGACACCGCCATCTGGGCCAACGTCCTGACTTTC. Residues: CASGSRDTAIWANVLTF.

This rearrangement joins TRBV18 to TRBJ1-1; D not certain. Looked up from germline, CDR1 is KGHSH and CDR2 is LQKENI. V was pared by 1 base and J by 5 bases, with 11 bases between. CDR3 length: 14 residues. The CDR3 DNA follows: TGTGCCAGCTCACCACAGGACGAGGGAACTGAAGCTTTCTTT. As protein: CASSPQDEGTEAFF.

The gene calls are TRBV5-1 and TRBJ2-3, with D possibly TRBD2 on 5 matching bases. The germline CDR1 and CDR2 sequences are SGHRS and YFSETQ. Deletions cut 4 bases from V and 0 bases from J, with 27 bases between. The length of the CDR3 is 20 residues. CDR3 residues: CASSHLSRAVVPRSTDTQYF. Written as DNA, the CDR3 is TGCGCCAGCAGCCACCTTTCGCGGGCGGTGGTCCCCCGAAGCACAGATACGCAGTATTTT.

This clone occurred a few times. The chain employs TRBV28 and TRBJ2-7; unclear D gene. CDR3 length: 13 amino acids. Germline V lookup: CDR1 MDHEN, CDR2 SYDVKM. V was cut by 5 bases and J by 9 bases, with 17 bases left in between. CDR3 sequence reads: CASSRKMTLGQYF. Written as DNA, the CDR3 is TGTGCCAGCAGTCGGAAAATGACCCTAGGGCAGTACTTC.

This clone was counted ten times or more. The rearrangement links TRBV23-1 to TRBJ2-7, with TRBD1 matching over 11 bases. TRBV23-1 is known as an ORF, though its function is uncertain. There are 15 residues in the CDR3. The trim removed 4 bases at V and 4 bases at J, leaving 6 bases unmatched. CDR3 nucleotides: TGCGCCAGCAGTCGGGACAGGGGGAAACTTTACGAGCAGTACTTC. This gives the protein CASSRDRGKLYEQYF.

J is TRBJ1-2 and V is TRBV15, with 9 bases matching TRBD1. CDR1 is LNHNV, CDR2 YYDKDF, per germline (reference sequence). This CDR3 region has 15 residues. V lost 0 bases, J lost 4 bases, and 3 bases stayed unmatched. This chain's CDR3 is CATSREMTGGYGYTF. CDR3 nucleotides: TGTGCCACCAGCAGAGAGATGACAGGGGGCTATGGCTACACCTTC.

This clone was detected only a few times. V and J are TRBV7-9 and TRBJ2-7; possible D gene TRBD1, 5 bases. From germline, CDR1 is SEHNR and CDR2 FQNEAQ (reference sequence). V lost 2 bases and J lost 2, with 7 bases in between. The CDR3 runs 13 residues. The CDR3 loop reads CASSLQGTYEQYF. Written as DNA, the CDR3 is TGTGCCAGCAGCTTACAGGGTACCTACGAGCAGTACTTC.

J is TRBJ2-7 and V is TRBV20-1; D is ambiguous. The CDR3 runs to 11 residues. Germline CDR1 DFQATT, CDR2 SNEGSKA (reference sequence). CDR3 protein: CSSGGSYEQYF. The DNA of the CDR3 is TGCAGCTCCGGTGGTTCCTACGAGCAGTACTTC.

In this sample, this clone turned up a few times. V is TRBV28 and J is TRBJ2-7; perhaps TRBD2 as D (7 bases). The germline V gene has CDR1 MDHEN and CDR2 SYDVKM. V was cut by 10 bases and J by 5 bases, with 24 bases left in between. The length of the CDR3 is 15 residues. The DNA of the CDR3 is TGTGCCACCAATGGTGGGGGGCTAGCGGCCCACGAGCAGTACTTC. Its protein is CATNGGGLAAHEQYF.

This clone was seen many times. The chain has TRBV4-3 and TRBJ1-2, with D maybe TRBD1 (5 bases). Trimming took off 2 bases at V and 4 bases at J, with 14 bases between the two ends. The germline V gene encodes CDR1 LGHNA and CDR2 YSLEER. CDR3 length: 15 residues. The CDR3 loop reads CASSQIFREAYGYTF. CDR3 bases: TGCGCCAGCAGCCAAATCTTCAGGGAGGCCTATGGCTACACCTTC.

Here the CDR3 reads CSVREGADGYTF. The DNA for the CDR3 is TGCAGCGTGAGAGAGGGGGCGGATGGCTACACCTTC. This chain joins TRBV29-1 and TRBJ1-2; 7 nucleotides match TRBD1. This CDR3 region has 12 residues. Trimming took 6 bases from V and 6 from J; bases not matched to a gene: 7. From germline, CDR1 is SQVTM and CDR2 ANQGSEA.

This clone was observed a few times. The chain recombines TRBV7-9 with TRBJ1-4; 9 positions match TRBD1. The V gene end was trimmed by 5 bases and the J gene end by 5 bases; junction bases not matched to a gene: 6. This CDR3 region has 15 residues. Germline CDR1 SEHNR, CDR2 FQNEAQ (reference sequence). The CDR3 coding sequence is TGTGCCAGCAGCCCAAGAGGGACAGGGAATGAAAAACTGTTTTTT. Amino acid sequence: CASSPRGTGNEKLFF.

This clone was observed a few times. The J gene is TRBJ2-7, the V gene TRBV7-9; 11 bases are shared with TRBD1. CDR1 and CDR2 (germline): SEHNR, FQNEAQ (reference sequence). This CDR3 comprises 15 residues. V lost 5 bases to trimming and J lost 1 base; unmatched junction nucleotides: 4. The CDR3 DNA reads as TGTGCCAGCAGCGCGGGACAGGGGGTGTCCTACGAGCAGTACTTC. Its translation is CASSAGQGVSYEQYF.

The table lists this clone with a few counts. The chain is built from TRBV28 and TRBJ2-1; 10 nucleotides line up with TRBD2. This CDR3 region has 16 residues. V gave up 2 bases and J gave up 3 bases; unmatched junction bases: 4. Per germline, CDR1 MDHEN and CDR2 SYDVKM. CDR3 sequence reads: CASSLVGLARYNEQFF. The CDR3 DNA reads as TGTGCCAGCAGTTTAGTGGGACTAGCGCGCTACAATGAGCAGTTCTTC.

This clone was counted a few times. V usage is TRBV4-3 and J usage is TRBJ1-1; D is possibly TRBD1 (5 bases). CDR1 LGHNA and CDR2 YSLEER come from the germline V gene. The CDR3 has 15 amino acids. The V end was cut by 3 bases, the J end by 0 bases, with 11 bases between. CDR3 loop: CASSHAGRMNTEAFF. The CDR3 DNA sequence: TGCGCCAGCAGCCATGCGGGACGCATGAACACTGAAGCTTTCTTT.

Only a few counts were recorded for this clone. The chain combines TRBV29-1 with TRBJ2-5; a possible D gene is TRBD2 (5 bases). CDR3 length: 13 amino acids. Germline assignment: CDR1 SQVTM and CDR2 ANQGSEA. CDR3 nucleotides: TGCAGTTTTTGGCCCGTCGCCGGGGAGTCCCAGTACTTC. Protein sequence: CSFWPVAGESQYF.

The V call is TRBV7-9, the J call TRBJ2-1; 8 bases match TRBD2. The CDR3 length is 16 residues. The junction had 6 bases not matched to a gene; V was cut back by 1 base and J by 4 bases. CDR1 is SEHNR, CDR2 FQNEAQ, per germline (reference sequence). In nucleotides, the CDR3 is TGTGCCAGCAGCTTAGGGGCCGGACTAGCATACAATGAGCAGTTCTTC. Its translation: CASSLGAGLAYNEQFF.